The 19 T cell receptor beta chains below were found in one sample sequenced in a study of blood T cell repertoires in COVID-19. Method: immunoSEQ multiplex PCR; TCRdb's copy keeps in-frame clones and lacks some. The repertoire holds 350,000 or so clones, with roughly 87% as singletons. Sample: peripheral blood. These receptors all stem from a woman in her sixties with COVID-19, enrolled during active disease.

The genes are TRBV5-6 and TRBJ1-3; 11 bases map to TRBD1. The J segment lost 0 bases and the V segment lost 4 bases, leaving 6 bases of the junction unmatched. This CDR3 region has 17 residues. From germline, CDR1 is SGHDT and CDR2 YYEEEE. CDR3 bases: TGTGCCAGCAGCCCCTGGACAGGGGGCTACTCTGGAAACACCATATATTTT. Amino acids: CASSPWTGGYSGNTIYF.

The genes are TRBV6-5 and TRBJ2-1; 7 nucleotides line up with TRBD1. This CDR3 is 13 amino acids long. Germline assignment: CDR1 MNHEY and CDR2 SVGAGI. V lost 7 bases, J lost 7 bases, and 7 bases stayed unmatched. CDR3 protein: CASTKQGQNEQFF. CDR3 DNA: TGTGCCAGCACTAAACAGGGGCAAAATGAGCAGTTCTTC.

This clone was detected only once. The V call is TRBV7-2, the J call TRBJ1-2; D not certain. In germline, CDR1 is SGHTA, CDR2 FQGNSA. CDR3 size: 16 residues. V gave up 3 bases and J gave up 3 bases, with 17 bases separating them. CDR3 nucleotide sequence: TGTGCCAGCAGCTTTGTGCAAGGCACCCGGGACTATGGCTACACCTTC. Translating it yields CASSFVQGTRDYGYTF. The full variable domain, in which reference TRBV7-2 and TRBJ1-2 provide the parts outside the CDR3, is GAGVSQSPSNKVTEKGKDVELRCDPISGHTALYWYRQSLGQGLEFLIYFQGNSAPDKSGLPSDRFSAERTGGSVSTLTIQRTQQEDSAVYLCASSFVQGTRDYGYTFGSGTRLTVV.

This clone was counted once. The gene calls are TRBV28 and TRBJ1-2; unclear D gene. The V end lost 3 bases, the J end lost 1 base, and 12 bases lay between the germline ends. The CDR3 totals 15 residues. Germline V CDR1 and CDR2: MDHEN, SYDVKM. CDR3 loop: CASSLYRYSNYGYTF. In DNA form, the CDR3 reads TGTGCCAGCAGTTTGTACCGGTACAGTAACTATGGCTACACCTTC.

The genes are TRBV6-1 and TRBJ1-5; TRBD1 might be the D (5 bases). V lost 4 bases, J lost 5 bases, and 21 bases lay in between. The CDR3 totals 17 residues. Per germline, CDR1 MNHNS and CDR2 SASEGT. The CDR3 DNA reads TGTGCCAGCAGTGCCCACTTTAGGACACCTAATTATCAGCCCCAGCATTTT. Residues: CASSAHFRTPNYQPQHF.

This rearrangement joins TRBV15 to TRBJ1-2; possibly TRBD1 for D (5 bases). Trimming took off 5 bases at V and 3 bases at J, with 10 bases between the two ends. Germline V gene lookup returns CDR1 LNHNV and CDR2 YYDKDF (reference sequence). This CDR3 has 13 residues. CDR3 sequence reads: CATSEDSYYGYTF. The CDR3 region has the DNA TGTGCCACCAGCGAAGACAGCTACTATGGCTACACCTTC.

This clone came up once. The chain links TRBV27 to TRBJ1-1, with D possibly matching TRBD1 (5 bases). CDR3 length: 15 amino acids. V lost 6 bases and J lost 1, with 15 bases in between. CDR1 and CDR2 (germline): MNHEY, SMNVEV (reference sequence). CDR3 DNA: TGTGCCAGCAGACTTCGACAGTCCTCGAACACTGAAGCTTTCTTT. This sequence encodes CASRLRQSSNTEAFF.

This sequence joins TRBV2 and TRBJ1-6; tentatively, D is TRBD1 (5 bases). CDR3 length equals 14 residues. Deletions cut 8 bases from V and 10 bases from J, with 18 bases between. The V gene's germline CDR1 is SNHLY and CDR2 FYNNEI. The CDR3 reads CASVEWTRESPLHF. The CDR3 nucleotides read TGTGCCAGCGTAGAATGGACCAGGGAATCACCCCTCCACTTT. The full variable domain, with the rest looked up from reference TRBV2 and TRBJ1-6, is EPEVTQTPSHQVTQMGQEVILRCVPISNHLYFYWYRQILGQKVEFLVSFYNNEISEKSEIFDDQFSVERPDGSNFTLKIRSTKLEDSAMYFCASVEWTRESPLHFGNGTRLTVT.

This clone showed up just a few times. The chain combines TRBV25-1 with TRBJ1-2, with D possibly matching TRBD1 (6 bases). Germline CDR1 and CDR2: MGHDK and SYGVNS. Trimming removed 5 bases at V and 8 bases at J, with 21 bases between. This CDR3 has 15 residues. The CDR3 DNA reads as TGTGCCAGCAGTACAGCTGGGACCCCCACAGGGGGCTACACCTTC. Protein product: CASSTAGTPTGGYTF.

The chain is built from TRBV25-1 and TRBJ1-6, with D possibly matching TRBD1 (5 bases). From germline, CDR1 is MGHDK and CDR2 SYGVNS. The germline V and J ends were trimmed by 5 bases and 9 bases, with 17 bases remaining between them. This CDR3 is built from 15 residues. Here the CDR3 reads CASSPGGGRISPLHF. CDR3 nucleotides: TGTGCCAGCAGTCCGGGGGGGGGTCGAATTTCACCCCTCCACTTT.

The rearrangement joins TRBV9 to TRBJ2-5, with 7 bases matching TRBD2. The CDR3 spans 16 residues. Germline CDR1 reads SGDLS; CDR2 reads YYNGEE. V lost 0 bases to trimming and J lost 5 bases; unmatched junction nucleotides: 10. CDR3 coding DNA: TGTGCCAGCAGCGTAGTTGCGGGGGTAGTTGGCGAGACCCAGTACTTC. The encoded protein is CASSVVAGVVGETQYF.

V is TRBV9 and J is TRBJ1-3, with 9 bases that match TRBD1. With 4 bases clipped from V and 2 bases from J, the junction kept 7 bases outside the gene matches. The germline CDR1 and CDR2 sequences are SGDLS and YYNGEE. This CDR3 is 16 amino acids long. CDR3 coding DNA: TGTGCCAGCAGCACGGGGGACAGGGCCCCTGGAAACACCATATATTTT. Translation: CASSTGDRAPGNTIYF.

The gene calls are TRBV12-3 or TRBV12-4 and TRBJ1-1; D possibly corresponds to TRBD1 (5 bases). The CDR3 has 11 residues. V dropped 4 bases and J dropped 7 bases, with 7 bases sitting between them. Here the CDR3 reads CASSYDSEAFF. DNA for the CDR3: TGTGCCAGCAGTTATGACAGTGAAGCTTTCTTT.

The chain couples TRBV14 to TRBJ1-4; TRBD1 matches 7 bases. The CDR3 consists of 16 residues. The V segment lost 3 bases and the J segment 3 bases; nucleotides outside the gene matches: 7. The germline V gene encodes CDR1 SGHDN and CDR2 FVKESK. CDR3 DNA: TGTGCCAGCAGCCACGGATTAGGGACAGCTAATGAAAAACTGTTTTTT. Translating gives CASSHGLGTANEKLFF. The complete variable domain, with remaining parts taken from reference TRBV14 and TRBJ1-4, reads EAGVTQFPSHSVIEKGQTVTLRCDPISGHDNLYWYRRVMGKEIKFLLHFVKESKQDESGMPNNRFLAERTGGTYSTLKVQPAELEDSGVYFCASSHGLGTANEKLFFGSGTQLSVL.

This chain uses TRBV3-1 (or the pseudogene TRBV3-2) with TRBJ1-1; 10 positions agree with TRBD1. Germline V gene lookup returns CDR1 LGHDT and CDR2 YNNKEL (reference sequence). The CDR3 has 15 residues. The V gene end was trimmed by 1 base and the J gene end by 4 bases; junction bases not matched to a gene: 3. CDR3 residues: CASSQGDRGGTEAFF. The CDR3 nucleotides read TGTGCCAGCAGCCAAGGGGACAGGGGTGGCACTGAAGCTTTCTTT.

This chain uses TRBV27 with TRBJ1-4, with D possibly being TRBD1 (5 bases). Germline CDR1 reads MNHEY; CDR2 reads SMNVEV (reference sequence). The CDR3 sequence is 16 residues long. V dropped 6 bases and J dropped 2 bases, with 16 bases sitting between them. This CDR3 is CASRRRRGITNEKLFF. The CDR3 DNA is TGTGCCAGCAGGCGCCGTCGGGGGATCACTAATGAAAAACTGTTTTTT.

The chain joins TRBV10-2 to TRBJ1-5; 8 bases line up with TRBD1. The V gene end was trimmed by 8 bases and the J gene end by 6 bases; junction bases not matched to a gene: 9. Germline CDR1 is WSHSY and CDR2 is SAAADI. This CDR3 has 14 residues. The CDR3 DNA sequence: TGCGCCAGCCGCGGACAGGGTGGAGTTCAGCCCCAGCATTTT. This sequence encodes CASRGQGGVQPQHF.

In this sample, this clone turned up once. The CDR3 protein is CSVGRGGDTQYF. CDR3 coding DNA: TGCAGCGTTGGAAGGGGGGGAGATACGCAGTATTTT. The rearrangement uses TRBV29-1 and TRBJ2-3; a weak D match, TRBD2 (7 bases). Germline V CDR1 and CDR2: SQVTM, ANQGSEA. There are 12 residues in the CDR3. V lost 4 bases and J 5 bases, leaving 10 bases between the germline ends.

V is TRBV28 and J is TRBJ1-5; TRBD1 is a possible D gene (6 bases). The CDR3 is made up of 15 amino acids. Germline values: CDR1 MDHEN, CDR2 SYDVKM. V was shortened by 5 bases and J by 2 bases, with 13 bases between the two germline ends. CDR3 sequence: CASSGSKGGNQPQHF. In nucleotides, the CDR3 is TGTGCCAGCAGTGGTTCTAAGGGGGGCAATCAGCCCCAGCATTTT.